The 16 T cell receptor beta chains below were found in one sample sequenced in a study of T cell repertoires in aging, cancer and after chemotherapy. TRB rearrangements spanning V, D and J were amplified using mixed TRB-A/B primers. MiXCR was run by TCRdb on the multiplex PCR reads, yielding one entry per CDR3 protein. The sample lists roughly 1,500 distinct CDR3 sequences; 28% were seen once. The template was genomic DNA from peripheral blood, not RNA. Sequenced: blood. The receptors originated from a human donor with a solid tumor.

By sample fraction, this clonotype is medium-sized. This chain links TRBV10-3 with TRBJ2-7; D unclear. Germline V gene data show CDR1 as ENHRY and CDR2 as SYGVKD. The CDR3 has 14 amino acids. V lost 4 bases, J lost 4 bases, and 14 bases lay in between. CDR3 region: CAISGTGLGYEQYF. The CDR3 DNA sequence: TGTGCCATCAGTGGGACGGGCTTAGGGTACGAGCAGTACTTC.

The genes are TRBV5-1 and TRBJ2-1, with D unclear. This CDR3 is built from 15 residues. Trimming left V 0 bases short and J 8 bases short, with 15 bases between. The germline V gene encodes CDR1 SGHRS and CDR2 YFSETQ. The CDR3 DNA follows: TGCGCCAGCAGCTTGGGCTTCGCAGCGATCGATGAGCAGTTCTTC. Translated: CASSLGFAAIDEQFF.

The chain joins TRBV5-1 to TRBJ2-5; TRBD2 agrees at 11 bases. CDR1 is SGHRS and CDR2 is YFSETQ in the germline V gene. V trimming: 4 bases; J trimming: 14 bases; junction bases outside the gene matches: 13. This CDR3 region has 14 residues. CDR3 sequence: CASSDSGGAGSAYF. CDR3 sequence (DNA): TGCGCCAGCAGCGATAGCGGGGGGGCCGGGTCCGCTTACTTC.

This clonotype was seen more than once but under ten times. V gene TRBV7-2 combines with J gene TRBJ2-1; no clear D gene. V dropped 1 base and J dropped 7 bases, with 8 bases sitting between them. CDR3 length: 13 residues. Per the germline V gene, CDR1 is SGHTA and CDR2 is FQGNSA. CDR3 bases: TGTGCCAGCAGCTTAGGACCCAATAATGAGCAGTTCTTC. Protein: CASSLGPNNEQFF.

This clonotype has more than one count but fewer than ten. The gene calls are TRBV5-1 and TRBJ2-7; tentative D call: TRBD2 (7 bases). Germline V gene sequence: CDR1 SGHRS, CDR2 YFSETQ. Trimming took 3 bases from V and 3 from J, leaving 16 bases between them. The CDR3 consists of 15 residues. The CDR3 DNA follows: TGCGCCAGCAGCTCATCACAGGGAGGGCTCTACGAGCAGTACTTC. Its protein product is CASSSSQGGLYEQYF.

The chain couples TRBV12-3 or TRBV12-4 to TRBJ1-4; 7 positions agree with TRBD1. J gave up 8 bases and V 6 bases, and 9 bases lay outside the gene matches. The CDR3 loop spans 14 amino acids. DNA of the CDR3: TGTGCCAGCAGACCAGACAGGGATGAAGAAAAACTGTTTTTT. Protein sequence: CASRPDRDEEKLFF.

The CDR3 nucleotides are TGTGCCAGCAGCTCGACAGGGGGAGCAGATACGCAGTATTTT. Translated: CASSSTGGADTQYF. This rearrangement joins TRBV7-9 to TRBJ2-3; TRBD1 matches 9 bases. Per germline, CDR1 SEHNR and CDR2 FQNEAQ (reference sequence). The trim removed 4 bases at V and 4 bases at J, leaving 3 bases unmatched. CDR3 size: 14 residues.

The rearrangement links TRBV19 to TRBJ2-3; no reliable D call. The CDR3 runs 14 residues. CDR1 and CDR2 (germline): LNHDA, SQIVND (reference sequence). Trimming stripped 7 bases from V and 6 bases from J, with 17 bases between. The CDR3 loop is CASKIGLESDTQYF. The CDR3, as DNA: TGTGCCAGTAAGATTGGGCTAGAGAGCGATACGCAGTATTTT.

Concerning this clonotype: This sequence may be a read error, since a much larger clone differs from it by one base. CDR3 sequence: CVWSAGNTIYF. The CDR3 coding sequence is TGTGTCTGGAGCGCCGGAAACACCATATATTTT. V and J are TRBV30 and TRBJ1-3, with D unresolved. Germline V lookup: CDR1 GTSNPN, CDR2 SVGIG (reference sequence). The CDR3 spans 11 residues.

The chain has TRBV19 and TRBJ2-3; TRBD1 is a possible D gene (6 bases). Germline V gene data show CDR1 as LNHDA and CDR2 as SQIVND (reference sequence). The CDR3 is made up of 15 amino acids. Deletions cut 7 bases from V and 0 bases from J, with 14 bases between. As DNA, the CDR3 is TGTGCCAGTACCCCGGGACACTCAAGCACAGATACGCAGTATTTT. This codes for CASTPGHSSTDTQYF.

This clonotype is judged large (0.1 to 1%). V is TRBV6-9 and J is TRBJ1-2, with D unclear. Deletions cut 11 bases from V and 7 bases from J, with 11 bases between. The CDR3 length is 10 residues. Germline V gene lookup returns CDR1 MNHGY and CDR2 SVAAGI. The CDR3 bases are TGTGCCCGTCTAAAGTGTGGCTACACCTTC. This sequence encodes CARLKCGYTF.

There are a few counts of this clonotype. Its ends do not fully match the called genes, so a read error is possible. This chain joins TRBV18 and TRBJ2-7; D unresolved. Germline V gives CDR1 KGHSH, CDR2 LQKENI. The CDR3 totals 11 residues. The CDR3, as DNA: TGTGCCAGCTCACCTGCTCCTGGAGTTCACTTC. Protein product: CASSPAPGVHF. The full variable domain, with the rest looked up from reference TRBV18 and TRBJ2-7, is NAGVMQNPRHLVRRRGQEARLRCSPMKGHSHVYWYRQLPEEGLKFMVYLQKENIIDESGMPKERFSAEFPKEGPSILRIQQVVRGDSAAYFCASSPAPGVHFGPGTRLTVT.

This clonotype came up a few times. V and J are TRBV4-2 and TRBJ2-1; D is tentatively TRBD1 or TRBD2 (5 bases each). Trimming removed 4 bases at V and 9 bases at J, with 10 bases between. CDR1 and CDR2 from the germline V gene are LGHNA and YNFKEQ. This CDR3 is 12 amino acids long. CDR3 DNA: TGTGCCAGCAGCCTAAGAGGGGCTGAGCAGTTCTTC. Its translation is CASSLRGAEQFF.

Judged by abundance, this clonotype is large. The rearrangement uses TRBV6-4 and TRBJ2-1, with TRBD2 matching over 9 bases. The CDR3 spans 13 residues. V shed 8 bases and J 8 bases; nucleotides not matched to a gene: 7. From germline, CDR1 is MRHNA and CDR2 SNTAGT. For the CDR3, the DNA is TGTGCCAGCGGCAGCGGGGGGAGAGATGAGCAGTTCTTC. The encoded protein is CASGSGGRDEQFF.

The rearrangement joins TRBV10-3 to TRBJ1-4; 7 nucleotides line up with TRBD1. Trimming at V came to 0 bases and at J to 7 bases, leaving 5 bases not matched to a gene. The CDR3 contains 15 residues. Germline assignment: CDR1 ENHRY and CDR2 SYGVKD. CDR3 sequence (DNA): TGTGCCATCAGTGAGTCTCTAGGGGGCGGTGAAAAACTGTTTTTT. Translated: CAISESLGGGEKLFF.

This clonotype was recorded a few times. J is TRBJ2-5 and V is TRBV11-2, with D unclear. Per germline, CDR1 SGHAT and CDR2 FQNNGV. Trimming removed 4 bases at V and 5 bases at J, with 14 bases between. The CDR3 contains 14 residues. The CDR3 loop is CASSSSDVGETQYF. CDR3 bases: TGTGCCAGCAGCTCCTCTGATGTTGGGGAGACCCAGTACTTC.